This T cell receptor (beta chain) was captured in a study of beta chain features in type 1 diabetes. Study-level results: Moderate yet significant TCRB CDR3 shortening was seen in Type 1 diabetes patients in all four CD4+ subsets.

The V gene's germline CDR1 is ENHRY and CDR2 SYGVKD. CDR3 length: 11 amino acids. V lost 10 bases to trimming and J lost 7 bases, with 14 bases between them. The sequenced template was cDNA made from the entire isolated RNA. Sequenced by immunoSEQ multiplex PCR; TCRdb stores in-frame clones only, minus some. The sample consists of around 320,000 clones, 14% of them appearing once. Concerning this clone: Its specificity is unknown.

Cells sorted by CD45RO/CCR7/CD25/CD127/CD95/CD27 comprised CD4+ naive, central memory, regulatory and stem cell-like memory cells. V and J are TRBV10-3 and TRBJ2-7, with D possibly matching TRBD2 (5 bases). Sequencing used central memory CD4+ T cells from blood. This clonotype was sampled from a man under 40 in good health. Here the CDR3 DNA reads TGTGCCAGCTCAACCCCGGGGGAGCAGTACTTC. Translation: CASSTPGEQYF.